This entry lists 32 T cell receptor beta chains sequenced from one sample in a study of cytomegalovirus exposure and HLA in healthy donors. Primers included in the PCR were 60 Vbeta and 13 Jbeta primers. Data came from immunoSEQ multiplex PCR; TCRdb stores just in-frame clones and leaves some out. The sample holds some 88,000 clones, approximately 71% seen once. The sequencing sample was made of PBMCs. These TCRs come from a woman in her late teens or twenties in good health and CMV-seropositive.

The rearrangement joins TRBV18 to TRBJ2-1, with D perhaps TRBD1 (5 bases). The CDR3 contains 14 residues. V lost 1 base, J lost 7 bases, and 11 bases lay in between. Germline CDR1 KGHSH, CDR2 LQKENI. The CDR3 sequence: CASSPQGQGNEQFF. The CDR3 DNA follows: TGTGCCAGCTCACCACAGGGCCAGGGAAATGAGCAGTTCTTC.

The genes are TRBV30 and TRBJ1-5; possible D gene TRBD1, 6 bases. In germline, CDR1 is GTSNPN, CDR2 SVGIG (reference sequence). The CDR3 runs to 13 residues. With 6 bases removed from V and 2 bases from J, the gap between germline ends came to 11 bases. The CDR3 DNA reads as TGTGCCTGTACAGGGTTAGGCAATCAGCCCCAGCATTTT. It specifies CACTGLGNQPQHF.

This clone was seen a few times. The chain has TRBV6-5 and TRBJ2-7; 14 bases match TRBD2. This CDR3 is built from 15 residues. The J segment lost 9 bases and the V segment lost 6 bases, leaving 10 bases of the junction unmatched. The germline gives CDR1 MNHEY, CDR2 SVGAGI. The CDR3 loop is CASSTGTSGSAVQYF. As DNA, the CDR3 is TGTGCCAGCAGCACCGGGACTAGCGGGAGTGCGGTGCAGTACTTC.

This chain joins TRBV30 and TRBJ2-5; 11 bases match TRBD2. The closer fit of TRBJ2-7 to the DNA end suggests the J call may be wrong. Germline CDR1 reads GTSNPN; CDR2 reads SVGIG (reference sequence). CDR3 length: 15 residues. CDR3 sequence: CAYRVAGGSSYEQYF. Here the CDR3 DNA reads TGTGCCTACCGGGTAGCGGGAGGGTCCTCCTACGAGCAGTACTTC.

This clone occurred a few times. This chain uses TRBV7-2 with TRBJ2-1, with 7 bases lining up with TRBD2. There are 15 residues in the CDR3. The germline V gene encodes CDR1 SGHTA and CDR2 FQGNSA. V lost 8 bases and J lost 9; bases outside the gene matches: 16. The CDR3 here is CASGLTGGRGSEQFF. The CDR3 nucleotides read TGTGCCAGCGGTCTGACGGGGGGTCGGGGTAGTGAGCAGTTCTTC. The full variable domain, its missing parts supplied by reference TRBV7-2 and TRBJ2-1, is GAGVSQSPSNKVTEKGKDVELRCDPISGHTALYWYRQSLGQGLEFLIYFQGNSAPDKSGLPSDRFSAERTGGSVSTLTIQRTQQEDSAVYLCASGLTGGRGSEQFFGPGTRLTVL.

CDR3 in DNA: TGTGCCAGCAGCGTAGGCCTAGCGGAGACCCAGTACTTC. It yields the protein CASSVGLAETQYF. J is TRBJ2-5 and V is TRBV9, with D perhaps matching TRBD2 (6 bases). The CDR3 has 13 amino acids. Germline values: CDR1 SGDLS, CDR2 YYNGEE. Trimming cost V 0 bases and J 5 bases, with 8 bases left between them.

The J gene is TRBJ1-3, the V gene TRBV11-2; D unclear. Trimming removed 5 bases at V and 0 bases at J, with 17 bases between. Germline CDR1 reads SGHAT; CDR2 reads FQNNGV. This CDR3 contains 17 residues. The CDR3 coding sequence is TGTGCCAGCAGCCACCCCCAGAGGAGCCGCTCTGGAAACACCATATATTTT. This gives the protein CASSHPQRSRSGNTIYF. The complete variable domain, with remaining parts taken from reference TRBV11-2 and TRBJ1-3, reads EAGVAQSPRYKIIEKRQSVAFWCNPISGHATLYWYQQILGQGPKLLIQFQNNGVVDDSQLPKDRFSAERLKGVDSTLKIQPAKLEDSAVYLCASSHPQRSRSGNTIYFGEGSWLTVV.

This clone was recorded once. V gene TRBV30 combines with J gene TRBJ2-1; TRBD2 matches 10 bases. Per germline, CDR1 GTSNPN and CDR2 SVGIG (reference sequence). The V segment lost 1 base and the J segment 1 base; nucleotides outside the gene matches: 4. The CDR3 has 16 residues. CDR3 in DNA: TGTGCCTGGAGTGGTAGCGGGAGGACATCCTACAATGAGCAGTTCTTC. It codes for CAWSGSGRTSYNEQFF. Full variable domain (rest looked up from reference TRBV30 and TRBJ2-1): SQTIHQWPATLVQPVGSPLSLECTVEGTSNPNLYWYRQAAGRGLQLLFYSVGIGQISSEVPQNLSASRPQDRQFILSSKKLLLSDSGFYLCAWSGSGRTSYNEQFFGPGTRLTVL.

V usage is TRBV12-2 and J usage is TRBJ2-1; the DNA was not compared with TRBD2, the D call given in the table. TRBV12-2 is recorded as a pseudogene. The CDR3 is made up of 15 amino acids. The DNA for the CDR3 is TGTGCAAGTCGCTTCCTAGCGGGAGCCTACAATGAGCAGTTCTTC. Translation: CASRFLAGAYNEQFF.

This clone has only a few counts. The chain is built from TRBV5-6 and TRBJ2-3, with TRBD2 matching over 15 bases. Germline V gene lookup returns CDR1 SGHDT and CDR2 YYEEEE. The CDR3 has 18 residues. V gave up 5 bases and J gave up 0 bases; unmatched junction bases: 7. CDR3 residues: CASRSGTSGGRSTDTQYF. The CDR3 DNA follows: TGTGCCAGCAGGTCCGGGACTAGCGGGGGGCGGAGCACAGATACGCAGTATTTT.

In this sample, this clone turned up a few times. The chain employs TRBV14 and TRBJ1-1; D may be TRBD1 (6 bases). The V and J ends lost 4 bases and 1 base respectively, with 13 bases between them. Germline CDR1 reads SGHDN; CDR2 reads FVKESK. This CDR3 comprises 15 residues. CDR3 DNA: TGTGCCAGCAGCCCCTCGGGGGGGGCGAACACTGAAGCTTTCTTT. Its protein is CASSPSGGANTEAFF. The entire variable domain, with the rest obtained from reference TRBV14 and TRBJ1-1, is as follows: EAGVTQFPSHSVIEKGQTVTLRCDPISGHDNLYWYRRVMGKEIKFLLHFVKESKQDESGMPNNRFLAERTGGTYSTLKVQPAELEDSGVYFCASSPSGGANTEAFFGQGTRLTVV.

In its sample, this clone was seen a few times. In nucleotides, the CDR3 is TGTGCCAGCAGTAGAAGCGGGGGGGCTTACGAGCAGTACTTC. Translating gives CASSRSGGAYEQYF. The rearrangement uses TRBV27 and TRBJ2-7; 10 positions agree with TRBD2. Germline CDR1 and CDR2: MNHEY and SMNVEV (reference sequence). V was clipped by 5 bases and J by 4 bases; unmatched bases: 5. The CDR3 runs 14 residues.

The chain recombines TRBV27 with TRBJ2-7; a weak D match, TRBD2 (5 bases). CDR1 is MNHEY and CDR2 is SMNVEV in the germline V gene (reference sequence). This CDR3 has 14 residues. V was trimmed by 3 bases and J by 3 bases, leaving 12 bases between them. The CDR3 bases are TGTGCCAGCAGTTTGAGAGGGAGCGTCTACGAGCAGTACTTC. It is translated as CASSLRGSVYEQYF.

J is TRBJ2-7 and V is TRBV28; a possible D gene is TRBD2 (5 bases). V shed 5 bases and J shed 7 bases, with 18 bases lying between them. The CDR3 is made up of 14 amino acids. Germline CDR1 and CDR2: MDHEN and SYDVKM. The DNA of the CDR3 is TGTGCCAGCAGTCCCGGAGGCTCACTAGTGGAGCAGTACTTC. Translation gives CASSPGGSLVEQYF.

The chain uses TRBV5-6 and TRBJ1-2; D uncertain. The length of the CDR3 is 12 residues. Trimming removed 0 bases from V and 12 bases from J, with 12 bases in between. From germline, CDR1 is SGHDT and CDR2 YYEEEE. The CDR3 bases are TGTGCCAGCAGCTTGGTTCAGCAGGTACACACCTTC. Translation: CASSLVQQVHTF.

The chain combines TRBV27 with TRBJ2-1; 10 positions agree with TRBD2. V shed 7 bases, J shed 4 bases, and the junction held 10 bases outside the gene matches. This CDR3 spans 16 amino acids. Per the germline V gene, CDR1 is MNHEY and CDR2 is SMNVEV (reference sequence). CDR3 loop: CASTHLAGEKYNEQFF. In nucleotides, the CDR3 is TGTGCCAGCACTCACCTAGCGGGGGAGAAATACAATGAGCAGTTCTTC.

This clone showed up just a few times. The genes are TRBV29-1 and TRBJ2-1, with a tentative D call TRBD1 (6 bases). Germline V lookup: CDR1 SQVTM, CDR2 ANQGSEA. The CDR3 has 16 residues. The V gene lost 6 bases and the J gene lost 2 bases, with 20 bases spanning the gap. CDR3 in amino acids: CSVGRVAGAPYNEQFF. The CDR3 DNA reads as TGCAGCGTCGGGCGAGTGGCAGGGGCCCCCTACAATGAGCAGTTCTTC.

The gene calls are TRBV7-2 and TRBJ1-4; D is unclear. The CDR3 is 14 amino acids. V was pared by 6 bases and J by 4 bases, with 12 bases between. Germline V gives CDR1 SGHTA, CDR2 FQGNSA. Here the CDR3 DNA reads TGTGCCAGCAGACTTAACAGTTTTAATGAAAAACTGTTTTTT. Translating gives CASRLNSFNEKLFF.

CDR3 in DNA: TGTGCCAGCAGTGAACACGGGAATCAGCCCCAGCATTTT. Amino acids: CASSEHGNQPQHF. The chain couples TRBV25-1 to TRBJ1-5; D remains ambiguous. The CDR3 contains 13 residues. In germline, CDR1 is MGHDK, CDR2 SYGVNS. The V and J ends lost 2 bases and 4 bases respectively, with 6 bases between them. Combining the CDR3 with reference TRBV25-1 and TRBJ1-5 gives the whole variable domain EADIYQTPRYLVIGTGKKITLECSQTMGHDKMYWYQQDPGMELHLIHYSYGVNSTEKGDLSSESTVSRIRTEHFPLTLESARPSHTSQYLCASSEHGNQPQHFGDGTRLSIL.

The CDR3 loop is CASSLELASGSSTDTQYF. The CDR3 DNA reads TGTGCCAGCAGCTTGGAACTAGCTAGCGGGAGTTCGACAGATACGCAGTATTTT. The genes are TRBV5-4 and TRBJ2-3; the match to TRBD2 covers 10 bases. J lost 3 bases, V lost 0 bases, and 10 bases had no gene match. The germline V gene encodes CDR1 SGHNT and CDR2 YYREEE (reference sequence). The CDR3 is made up of 18 amino acids.

The chain links TRBV6-5 to TRBJ2-1; the D is unclear. This CDR3 is built from 14 residues. In germline, CDR1 is MNHEY, CDR2 SVGAGI. V lost 0 bases and J 6 bases, leaving 9 bases between the germline ends. Here the CDR3 DNA reads TGTGCCAGCAGTTACTCCCCTCCGGGCAATGAGCAGTTCTTC. Protein product: CASSYSPPGNEQFF.

The V call is TRBV10-3, the J call TRBJ1-5; D unclear. With 0 bases removed from V and 11 bases from J, the gap between germline ends came to 11 bases. In germline, CDR1 is ENHRY, CDR2 SYGVKD. There are 13 residues in the CDR3. The DNA of the CDR3 is TGTGCCATCAGTGAGTCGCTTGGCATCGCCCAGCATTTT. This encodes CAISESLGIAQHF.

Concerning this clone itself: One end of the junction is discordant with germline, which a read error may explain. The same CDR3 also results from other DNA sequences found in this sample. The genes are TRBV6-1 and TRBJ2-1; D ambiguous. This CDR3 has 13 amino acids. Germline V gene sequence: CDR1 MNHNS, CDR2 SASEGT. Written as DNA, the CDR3 is TGCGCCAGCAGTGTAGTCTTCTACAATGAGCAGTTCTTC. Translated, it gives CASSVVFYNEQFF.

V and J are TRBV6-5 and TRBJ1-2; no reliable D call. The CDR3 is made up of 12 amino acids. The germline V gene has CDR1 MNHEY and CDR2 SVGAGI. V was shortened by 5 bases and J by 4 bases, with 8 bases between the two germline ends. CDR3 coding DNA: TGTGCCAGCAGTGGGGAGTCCTATGGCTACACCTTC. It codes for CASSGESYGYTF.

J is TRBJ1-5 and V is TRBV21-1; TRBD1 is the table's D call and was not checked against the DNA. TRBV21-1 is a recognized pseudogene. There are 15 residues in the CDR3. DNA of the CDR3: TGTGCCAGCAGCACAGTCCGGGACAGACGACAGCCCCAGCATTTT. This encodes CASSTVRDRRQPQHF.

The chain recombines TRBV4-3 with TRBJ2-3, with 8 bases aligning to TRBD2. The CDR3 sequence is 20 residues long. J lost 0 bases, V lost 2 bases, and 16 bases had no gene match. The germline gives CDR1 LGHNA, CDR2 YSLEER. This chain's CDR3 is CASSQLTVSGGDSSTDTQYF. As DNA, the CDR3 is TGCGCCAGCAGCCAATTGACAGTAAGCGGGGGAGACTCTAGCACAGATACGCAGTATTTT.

The chain is built from TRBV5-8 and TRBJ1-4, with 9 positions matching TRBD1. The length of the CDR3 is 16 residues. After removal of 3 bases from V and 8 bases from J, the junction contained 11 bases not matched to a gene. In germline, CDR1 is SGHTS, CDR2 YDEGEE. The CDR3 reads CASSSGRDRVNEKLFF. CDR3 coding DNA: TGTGCCAGCAGCTCTGGTCGGGACAGGGTAAACGAAAAACTGTTTTTT.

The chain uses TRBV5-4 and TRBJ2-2; D uncertain. Per the germline V gene, CDR1 is SGHNT and CDR2 is YYREEE (reference sequence). The V end lost 3 bases, the J end lost 0 bases, and 12 bases lay between the germline ends. CDR3 length equals 16 residues. The CDR3 nucleotides are TGTGCCAGCAGCTCCCGGAGATTTCCGAACACCGGGGAGCTGTTTTTT. The encoded protein is CASSSRRFPNTGELFF.

The CDR3 sequence: CASSLYRNEKLFF. The DNA of the CDR3 is TGTGCCAGCAGTTTGTACAGAAATGAAAAACTGTTTTTT. The chain employs TRBV28 and TRBJ1-4; D not certain. CDR3 length: 13 amino acids. CDR1 is MDHEN, CDR2 SYDVKM, per germline. Between the trimmed V and J ends, which lost 3 bases and 5 bases, there was a span of 7 bases. The entire variable domain, with the rest obtained from reference TRBV28 and TRBJ1-4, is as follows: DVKVTQSSRYLVKRTGEKVFLECVQDMDHENMFWYRQDPGLGLRLIYFSYDVKMKEKGDIPEGYSVSREKKERFSLILESASTNQTSMYLCASSLYRNEKLFFGSGTQLSVL.

J is TRBJ2-7 and V is TRBV5-6; 7 nucleotides align to TRBD2. The CDR3 loop spans 12 amino acids. Germline CDR1 is SGHDT and CDR2 is YYEEEE. V lost 3 bases, J lost 6 bases, and 3 bases stayed unmatched. CDR3 in DNA: TGTGCCAGCAGCTCATGGGGGGGCGAGCAGTACTTC. Protein sequence: CASSSWGGEQYF. Using reference TRBV5-6 and TRBJ2-7 for the parts outside the CDR3, the full variable domain is DAGVTQSPTHLIKTRGQQVTLRCSPKSGHDTVSWYQQALGQGPQFIFQYYEEEERQRGNFPDRFSGHQFPNYSSELNVNALLLGDSALYLCASSSWGGEQYFGPGTRLTVT.

A few counts support this clone. The chain has TRBV9 and TRBJ2-1; D not certain. The germline V gene has CDR1 SGDLS and CDR2 YYNGEE. This CDR3 region has 13 residues. V lost 2 bases, J lost 3 bases, and 6 bases lay in between. As DNA, the CDR3 is TGTGCCAGCAGCGTGGCCTTCTACAATGAGCAGTTCTTC. Encoded protein: CASSVAFYNEQFF.

The chain is built from TRBV20-1 and TRBJ2-7, with D possibly TRBD2 on 6 matching bases. Trimming cost V 5 bases and J 4 bases, with 9 bases left between them. Germline CDR1 reads DFQATT; CDR2 reads SNEGSKA (reference sequence). This CDR3 region has 11 residues. The CDR3 DNA is TGCAGTGCTCCGACTAGTTACGAGCAGTACTTC. Translated, it gives CSAPTSYEQYF.